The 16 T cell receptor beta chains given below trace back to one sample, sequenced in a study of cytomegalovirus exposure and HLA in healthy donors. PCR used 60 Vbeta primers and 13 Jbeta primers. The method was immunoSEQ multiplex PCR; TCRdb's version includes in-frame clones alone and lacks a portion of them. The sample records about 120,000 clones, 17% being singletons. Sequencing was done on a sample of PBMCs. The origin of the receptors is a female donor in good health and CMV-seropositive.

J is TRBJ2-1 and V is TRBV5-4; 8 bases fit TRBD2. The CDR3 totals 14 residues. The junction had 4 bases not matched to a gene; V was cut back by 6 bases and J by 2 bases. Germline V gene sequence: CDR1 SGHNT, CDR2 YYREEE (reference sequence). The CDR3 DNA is TGTGCCAGCATGGTCGGGAGGGCCTACAATGAGCAGTTCTTC. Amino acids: CASMVGRAYNEQFF. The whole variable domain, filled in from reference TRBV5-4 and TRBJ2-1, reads ETGVTQSPTHLIKTRGQQVTLRCSSQSGHNTVSWYQQALGQGPQFIFQYYREEENGRGNFPPRFSGLQFPNYSSELNVNALELDDSALYLCASMVGRAYNEQFFGPGTRLTVL.

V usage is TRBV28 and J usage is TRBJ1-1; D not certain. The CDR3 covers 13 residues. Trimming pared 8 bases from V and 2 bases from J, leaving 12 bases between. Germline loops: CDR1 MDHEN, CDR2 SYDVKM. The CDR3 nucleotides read TGTGCCAGCTGGACTTACCTAAACACTGAAGCTTTCTTT. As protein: CASWTYLNTEAFF.

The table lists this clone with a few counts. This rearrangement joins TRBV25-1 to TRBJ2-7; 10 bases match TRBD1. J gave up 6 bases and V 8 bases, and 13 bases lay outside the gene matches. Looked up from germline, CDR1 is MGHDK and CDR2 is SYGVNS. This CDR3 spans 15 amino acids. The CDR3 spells CASGPFRDRGAEQYF. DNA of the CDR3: TGTGCCAGCGGTCCTTTCCGGGACAGGGGTGCCGAGCAGTACTTC.

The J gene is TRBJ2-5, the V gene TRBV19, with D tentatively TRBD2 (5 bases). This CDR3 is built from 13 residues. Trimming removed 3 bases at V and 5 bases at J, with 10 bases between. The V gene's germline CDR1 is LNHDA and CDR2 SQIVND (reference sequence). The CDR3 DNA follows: TGTGCCAGTAGTATCGCGGGTGCGGAGACCCAGTACTTC. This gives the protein CASSIAGAETQYF.

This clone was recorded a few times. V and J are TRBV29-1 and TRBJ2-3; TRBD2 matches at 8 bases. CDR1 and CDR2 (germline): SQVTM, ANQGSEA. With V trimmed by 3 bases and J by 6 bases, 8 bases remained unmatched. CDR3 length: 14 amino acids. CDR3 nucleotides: TGCAGCGTTGACGGGGTCGGGGGGGCGGATACGCAGTATTTT. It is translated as CSVDGVGGADTQYF.

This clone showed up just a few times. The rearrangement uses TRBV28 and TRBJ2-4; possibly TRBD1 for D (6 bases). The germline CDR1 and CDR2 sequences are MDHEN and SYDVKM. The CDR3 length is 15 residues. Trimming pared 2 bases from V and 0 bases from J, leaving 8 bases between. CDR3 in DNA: TGTGCCAGCAGTTTACAGGGGACAGCCAAAAACATTCAGTACTTC. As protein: CASSLQGTAKNIQYF.

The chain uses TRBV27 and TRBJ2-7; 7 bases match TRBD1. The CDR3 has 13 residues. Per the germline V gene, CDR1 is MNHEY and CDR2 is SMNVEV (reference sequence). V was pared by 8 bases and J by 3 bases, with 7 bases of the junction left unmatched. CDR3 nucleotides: TGTGCCAGCCATACAGGGGTCGGCTACGAGCAGTACTTC. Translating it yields CASHTGVGYEQYF.

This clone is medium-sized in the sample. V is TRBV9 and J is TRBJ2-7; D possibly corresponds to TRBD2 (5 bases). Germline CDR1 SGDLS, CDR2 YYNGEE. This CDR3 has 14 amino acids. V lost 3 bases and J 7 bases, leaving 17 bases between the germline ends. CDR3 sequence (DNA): TGTGCCAGCAGCGAAGACGGACTCAGTGGGGAGCAGTACTTC. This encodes CASSEDGLSGEQYF.

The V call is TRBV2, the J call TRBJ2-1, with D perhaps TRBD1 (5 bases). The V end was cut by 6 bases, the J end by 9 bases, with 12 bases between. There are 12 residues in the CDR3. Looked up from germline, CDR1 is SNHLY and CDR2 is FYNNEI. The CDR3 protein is CASSLTRAEQFF. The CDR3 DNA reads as TGTGCCAGCAGCCTAACCAGGGCTGAGCAGTTCTTC.

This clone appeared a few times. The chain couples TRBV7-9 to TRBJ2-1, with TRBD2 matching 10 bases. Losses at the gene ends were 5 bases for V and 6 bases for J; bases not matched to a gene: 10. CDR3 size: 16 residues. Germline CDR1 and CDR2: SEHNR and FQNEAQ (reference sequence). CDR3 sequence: CASSPVWTSGGNEQFF. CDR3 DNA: TGTGCCAGCAGCCCGGTTTGGACTAGCGGTGGCAATGAGCAGTTCTTC.

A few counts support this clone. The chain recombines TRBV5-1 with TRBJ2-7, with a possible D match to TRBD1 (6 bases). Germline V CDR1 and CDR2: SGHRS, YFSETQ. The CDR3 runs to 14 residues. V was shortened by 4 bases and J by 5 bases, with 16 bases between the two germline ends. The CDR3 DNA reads TGCGCCAGCAGCCGAATGGACAGCCCCCACGAGCAGTACTTC. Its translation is CASSRMDSPHEQYF.

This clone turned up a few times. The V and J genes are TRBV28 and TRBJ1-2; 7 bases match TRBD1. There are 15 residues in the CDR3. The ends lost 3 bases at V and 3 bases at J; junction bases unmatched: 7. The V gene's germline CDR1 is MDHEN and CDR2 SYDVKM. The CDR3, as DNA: TGTGCCAGCAGTTTCTTCCAGGACAGGCACTATGGCTACACCTTC. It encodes CASSFFQDRHYGYTF.

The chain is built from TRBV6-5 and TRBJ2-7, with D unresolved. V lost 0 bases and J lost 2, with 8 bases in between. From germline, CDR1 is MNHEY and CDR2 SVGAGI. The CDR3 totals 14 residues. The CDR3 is CASSYSSPAYEQYF. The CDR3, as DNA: TGTGCCAGCAGTTACTCATCCCCAGCCTACGAGCAGTACTTC.

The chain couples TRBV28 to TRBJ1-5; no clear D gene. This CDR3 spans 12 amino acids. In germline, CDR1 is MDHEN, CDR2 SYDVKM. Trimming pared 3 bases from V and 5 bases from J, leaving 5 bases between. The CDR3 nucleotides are TGTGCCAGCAGTTTTACAGATCAGCCCCAGCATTTT. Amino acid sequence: CASSFTDQPQHF.

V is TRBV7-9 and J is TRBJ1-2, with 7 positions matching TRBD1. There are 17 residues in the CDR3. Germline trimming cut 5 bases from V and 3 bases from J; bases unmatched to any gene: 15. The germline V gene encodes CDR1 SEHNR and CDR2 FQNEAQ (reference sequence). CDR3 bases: TGTGCCAGCAGCCGGGGACCCGGACAGGCGACGGACTATGGCTACACCTTC. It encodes CASSRGPGQATDYGYTF.

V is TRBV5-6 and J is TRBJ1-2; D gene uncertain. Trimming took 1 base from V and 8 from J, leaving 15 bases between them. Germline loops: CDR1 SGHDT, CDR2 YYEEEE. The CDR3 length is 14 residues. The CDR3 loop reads CASSLYIGEIGYTF. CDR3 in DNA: TGTGCCAGCAGCTTGTATATCGGAGAGATCGGCTACACCTTC.